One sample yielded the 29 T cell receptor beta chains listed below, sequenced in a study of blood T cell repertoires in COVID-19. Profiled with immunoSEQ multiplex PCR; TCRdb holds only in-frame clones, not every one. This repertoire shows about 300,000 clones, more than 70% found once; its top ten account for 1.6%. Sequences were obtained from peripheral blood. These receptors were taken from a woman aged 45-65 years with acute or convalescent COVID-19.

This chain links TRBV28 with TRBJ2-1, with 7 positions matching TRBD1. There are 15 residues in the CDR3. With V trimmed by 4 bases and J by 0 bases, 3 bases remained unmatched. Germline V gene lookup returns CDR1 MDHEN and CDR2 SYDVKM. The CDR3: CASSSQGISYNEQFF. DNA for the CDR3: TGTGCCAGCAGTTCACAGGGGATCTCCTACAATGAGCAGTTCTTC.

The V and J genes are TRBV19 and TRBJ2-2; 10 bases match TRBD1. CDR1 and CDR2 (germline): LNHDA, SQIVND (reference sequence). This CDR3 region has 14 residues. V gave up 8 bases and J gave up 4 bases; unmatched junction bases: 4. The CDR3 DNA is TGTGCCAGTTTAAGGACAGGGGGCACCGGGGAGCTGTTTTTT. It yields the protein CASLRTGGTGELFF.

CDR3 amino acids: CASSALGTGWKNEQYF. The CDR3 nucleotides are TGTGCCAGCAGTGCCCTGGGGACAGGGTGGAAGAACGAGCAGTACTTC. This chain joins TRBV28 and TRBJ2-7, with 9 bases identical to TRBD1. The CDR3 extends over 16 amino acids. Germline trimming cut 5 bases from V and 5 bases from J; bases unmatched to any gene: 13. The germline V gene has CDR1 MDHEN and CDR2 SYDVKM.

CDR3 sequence (DNA): TGCGCCAGCAGCCAAGATGGGTCGGGAGTAATCTACGAGCAGTACTTC. Its translation is CASSQDGSGVIYEQYF. This chain links TRBV4-1 with TRBJ2-7; D possibly corresponds to TRBD2 (6 bases). The CDR3 extends over 16 amino acids. Trimming stripped 0 bases from V and 3 bases from J, with 15 bases between. Germline CDR1 reads MGHRA; CDR2 reads YSYEKL.

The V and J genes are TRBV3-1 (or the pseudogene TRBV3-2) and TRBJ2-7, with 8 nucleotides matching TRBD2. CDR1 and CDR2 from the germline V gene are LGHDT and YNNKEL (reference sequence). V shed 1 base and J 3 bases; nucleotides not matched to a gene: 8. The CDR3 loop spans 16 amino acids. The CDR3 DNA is TGTGCCAGCAGCCAAGGCAGAGCGGGAGATGGCTACGAGCAGTACTTC. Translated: CASSQGRAGDGYEQYF.

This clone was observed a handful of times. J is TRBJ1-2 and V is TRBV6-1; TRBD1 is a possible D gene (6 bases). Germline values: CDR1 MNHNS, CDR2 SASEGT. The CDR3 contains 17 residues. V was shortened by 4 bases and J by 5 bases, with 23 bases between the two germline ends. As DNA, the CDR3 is TGTGCCAGCAGTGGCCCGAGGGGGTTGGGAATTTTTTATGGCTACACCTTC. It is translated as CASSGPRGLGIFYGYTF.

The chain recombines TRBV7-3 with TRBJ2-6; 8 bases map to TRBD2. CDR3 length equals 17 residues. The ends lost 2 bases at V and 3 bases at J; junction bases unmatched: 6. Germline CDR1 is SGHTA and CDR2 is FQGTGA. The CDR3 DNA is TGTGCCAGCAGCTTATCGGCGGGAGGTGGTGGGGCCAACGTCCTGACTTTC. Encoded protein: CASSLSAGGGGANVLTF. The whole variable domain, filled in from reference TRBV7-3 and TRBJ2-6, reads GAGVSQTPSNKVTEKGKYVELRCDPISGHTALYWYRQSLGQGPEFLIYFQGTGAADDSGLPNDRFFAVRPEGSVSTLKIQRTERGDSAVYLCASSLSAGGGGANVLTFGAGSRLTVL.

DNA of the CDR3: TGTGCCAGCAACCCGGGGGGGTGGGACACTGAAGCTTTCTTT. It translates to CASNPGGWDTEAFF. The chain is built from TRBV7-9 and TRBJ1-1, with a weak D call TRBD1 (5 bases). The CDR3 runs to 14 residues. V was clipped by 7 bases and J by 3 bases, with 15 bases between them. Germline V gene sequence: CDR1 SEHNR, CDR2 FQNEAQ (reference sequence).

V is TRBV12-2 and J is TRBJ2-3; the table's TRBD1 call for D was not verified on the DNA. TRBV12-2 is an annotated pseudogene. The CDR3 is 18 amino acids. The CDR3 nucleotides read TGTGCAAGTCGCTTAGGAGGGGGGACAGGGACTAGCACAGATACGCAGTATTTT. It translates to CASRLGGGTGTSTDTQYF.

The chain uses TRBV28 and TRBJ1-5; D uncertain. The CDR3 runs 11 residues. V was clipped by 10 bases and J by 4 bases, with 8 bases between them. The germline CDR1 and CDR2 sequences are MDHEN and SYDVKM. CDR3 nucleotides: TGTGCCACTTCGTTAAATCAGCCCCAGCATTTT. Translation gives CATSLNQPQHF. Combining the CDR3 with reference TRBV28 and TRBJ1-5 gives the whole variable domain DVKVTQSSRYLVKRTGEKVFLECVQDMDHENMFWYRQDPGLGLRLIYFSYDVKMKEKGDIPEGYSVSREKKERFSLILESASTNQTSMYLCATSLNQPQHFGDGTRLSIL.

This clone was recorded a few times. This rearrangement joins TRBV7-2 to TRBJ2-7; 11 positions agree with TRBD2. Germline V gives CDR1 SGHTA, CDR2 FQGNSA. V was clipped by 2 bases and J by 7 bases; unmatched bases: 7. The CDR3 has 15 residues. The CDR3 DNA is TGTGCCAGCAGCTTATTGGAACTAGCGGGAGTTGAGCAGTACTTC. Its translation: CASSLLELAGVEQYF.

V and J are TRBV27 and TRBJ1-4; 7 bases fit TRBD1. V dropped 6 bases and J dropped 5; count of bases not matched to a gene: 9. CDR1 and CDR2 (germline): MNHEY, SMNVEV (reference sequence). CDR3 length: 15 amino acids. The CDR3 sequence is CASRSVRGSNEKLFF. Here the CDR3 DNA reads TGTGCCAGCAGGTCCGTCAGGGGGTCGAATGAAAAACTGTTTTTT.

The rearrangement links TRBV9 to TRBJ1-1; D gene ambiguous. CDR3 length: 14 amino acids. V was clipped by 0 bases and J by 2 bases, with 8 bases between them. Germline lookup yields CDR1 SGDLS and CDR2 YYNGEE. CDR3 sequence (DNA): TGTGCCAGCAGCGTAGAGCGCTATAACACTGAAGCTTTCTTT. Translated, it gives CASSVERYNTEAFF.

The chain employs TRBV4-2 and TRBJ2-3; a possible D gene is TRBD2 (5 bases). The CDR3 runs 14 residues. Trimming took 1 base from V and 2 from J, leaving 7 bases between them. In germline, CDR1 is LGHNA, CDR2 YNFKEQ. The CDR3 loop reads CASSQAGITDTQYF. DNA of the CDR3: TGTGCCAGCAGCCAAGCCGGGATCACAGATACGCAGTATTTT.

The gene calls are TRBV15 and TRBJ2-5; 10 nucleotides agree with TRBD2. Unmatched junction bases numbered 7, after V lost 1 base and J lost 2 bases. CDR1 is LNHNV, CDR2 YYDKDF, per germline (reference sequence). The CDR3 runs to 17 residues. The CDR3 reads CATSRGGRAGGQETQYF. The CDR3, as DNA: TGTGCCACCAGCAGAGGGGGTCGAGCGGGAGGGCAAGAGACCCAGTACTTC.

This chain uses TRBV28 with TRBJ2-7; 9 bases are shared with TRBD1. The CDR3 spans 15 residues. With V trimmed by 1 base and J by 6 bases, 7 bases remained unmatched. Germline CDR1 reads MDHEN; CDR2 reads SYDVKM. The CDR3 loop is CASSLFRGQGGEQYF. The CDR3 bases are TGTGCCAGCAGTTTATTTCGGGGACAGGGCGGCGAGCAGTACTTC.

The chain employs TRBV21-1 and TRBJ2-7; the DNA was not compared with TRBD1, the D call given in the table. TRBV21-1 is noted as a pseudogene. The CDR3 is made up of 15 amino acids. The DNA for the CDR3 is TGTGCCAGCAGCACCCGAACCGGGACAGCCTACGAGCAGTACTTC. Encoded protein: CASSTRTGTAYEQYF.

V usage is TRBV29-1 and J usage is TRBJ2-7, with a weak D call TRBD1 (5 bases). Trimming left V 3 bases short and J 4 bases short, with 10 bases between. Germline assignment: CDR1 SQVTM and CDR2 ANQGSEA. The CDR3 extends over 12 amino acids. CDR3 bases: TGCAGCGTTGAGACAGTTAAGTACGAGCAGTACTTC. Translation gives CSVETVKYEQYF.

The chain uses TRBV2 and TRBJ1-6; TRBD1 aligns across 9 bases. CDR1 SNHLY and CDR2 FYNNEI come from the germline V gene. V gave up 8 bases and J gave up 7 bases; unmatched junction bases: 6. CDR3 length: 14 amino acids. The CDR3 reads CASGRTGENSPLHF. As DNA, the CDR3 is TGTGCCAGCGGTCGGACAGGGGAAAATTCACCCCTCCACTTT.

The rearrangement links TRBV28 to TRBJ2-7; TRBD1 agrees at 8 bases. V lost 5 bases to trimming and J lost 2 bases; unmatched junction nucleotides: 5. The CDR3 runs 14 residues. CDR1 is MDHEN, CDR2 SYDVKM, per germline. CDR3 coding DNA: TGTGCCAGCAGTCCGGGACAGGCCCCCTACGAGCAGTACTTC. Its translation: CASSPGQAPYEQYF.

The CDR3 DNA reads as TGTGCCAGCAGCTTAGCGTTTGACATGTCCACTGAAGCTTTCTTT. This encodes CASSLAFDMSTEAFF. V is TRBV7-9 and J is TRBJ1-1; no firm D call. Trimming pared 0 bases from V and 4 bases from J, leaving 12 bases between. The germline gives CDR1 SEHNR, CDR2 FQNEAQ (reference sequence). This CDR3 has 15 residues.

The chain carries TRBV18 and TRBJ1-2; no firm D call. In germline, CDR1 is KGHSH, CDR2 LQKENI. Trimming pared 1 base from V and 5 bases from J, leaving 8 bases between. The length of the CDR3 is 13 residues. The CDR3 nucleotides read TGTGCCAGCTCACCACGAGCGGAGTATGGCTACACCTTC. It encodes CASSPRAEYGYTF.

CDR3 nucleotides: TGCGCCAGCAGTCCAGCCCAGGACAGGGAAACTGAAGCTTTCTTT. It codes for CASSPAQDRETEAFF. The V and J genes are TRBV5-1 and TRBJ1-1, with 8 positions matching TRBD1. V was pared by 5 bases and J by 5 bases, with 11 bases of the junction left unmatched. Germline CDR1 is SGHRS and CDR2 is YFSETQ. The CDR3 runs to 15 residues.

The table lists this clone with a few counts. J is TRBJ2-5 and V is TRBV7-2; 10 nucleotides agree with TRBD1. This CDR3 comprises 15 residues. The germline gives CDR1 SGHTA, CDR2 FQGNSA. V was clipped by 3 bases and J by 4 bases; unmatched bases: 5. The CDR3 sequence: CASSFGQGVRETQYF. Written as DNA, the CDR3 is TGTGCCAGCAGCTTCGGACAGGGGGTCAGAGAGACCCAGTACTTC.

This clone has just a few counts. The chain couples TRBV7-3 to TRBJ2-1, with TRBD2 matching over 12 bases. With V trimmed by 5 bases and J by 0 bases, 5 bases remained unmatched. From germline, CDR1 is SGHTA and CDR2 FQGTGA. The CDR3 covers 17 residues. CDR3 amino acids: CASSRGLAGISYNEQFF. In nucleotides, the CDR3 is TGTGCCAGCAGCCGGGGACTAGCGGGTATCTCCTACAATGAGCAGTTCTTC.

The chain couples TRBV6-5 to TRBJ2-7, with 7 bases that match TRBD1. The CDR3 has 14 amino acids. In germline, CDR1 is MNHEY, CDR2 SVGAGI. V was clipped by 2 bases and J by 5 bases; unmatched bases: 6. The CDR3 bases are TGTGCCAGCAGTTACAGGGGGCTTTTCAACGAGCAGTACTTC. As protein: CASSYRGLFNEQYF.

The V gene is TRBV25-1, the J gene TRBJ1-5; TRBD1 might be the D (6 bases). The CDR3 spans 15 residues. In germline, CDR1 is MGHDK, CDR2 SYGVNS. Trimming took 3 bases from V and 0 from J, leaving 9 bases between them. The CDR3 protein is CASSEDRHSNQPQHF. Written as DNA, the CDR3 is TGTGCCAGCAGTGAGGACAGACATAGCAATCAGCCCCAGCATTTT.

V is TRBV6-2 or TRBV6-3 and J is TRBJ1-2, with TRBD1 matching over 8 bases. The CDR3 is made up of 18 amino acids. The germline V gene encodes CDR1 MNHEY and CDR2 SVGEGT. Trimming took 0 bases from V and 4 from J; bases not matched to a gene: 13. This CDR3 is CASSYSMVVGQVSYGYTF. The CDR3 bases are TGTGCCAGCAGTTACTCGATGGTTGTGGGACAGGTCTCCTATGGCTACACCTTC.

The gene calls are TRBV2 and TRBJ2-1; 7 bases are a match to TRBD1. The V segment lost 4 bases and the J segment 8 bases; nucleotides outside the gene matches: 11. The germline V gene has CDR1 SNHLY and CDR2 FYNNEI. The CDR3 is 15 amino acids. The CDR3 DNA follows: TGTGCCAGCAGTGTTTCGGGACAGAGAGGCCATGAGCAGTTCTTC. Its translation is CASSVSGQRGHEQFF.